The 28 T cell receptor beta chains below come from one sample, sequenced in a study of OX40 agonist ivuxolimab in advanced cancers. Using immunoSEQ multiplex PCR, the repertoire was profiled, and TCRdb retains in-frame clones only, with some absent. This sample has around 90,000 clones, with about 87% found just once. The sample was CD4+ or CD8+ T cells sorted from blood, taken in a trial of the OX40 agonist ivuxolimab. All receptors come from an adult with an advanced solid tumor such as melanoma, head and neck, liver or kidney cancer.

V and J are TRBV6-5 and TRBJ1-1; possibly TRBD1 for D (5 bases). Germline CDR1 is MNHEY and CDR2 is SVGAGI. V lost 2 bases, J lost 1 base, and 11 bases lay in between. The CDR3 extends over 15 amino acids. This CDR3 reads CASSYGRDPNTEAFF. The DNA for the CDR3 is TGTGCCAGCAGTTACGGTAGGGACCCGAACACTGAAGCTTTCTTT.

The V and J genes are TRBV7-2 and TRBJ1-3, with TRBD1 identical over 7 bases. Germline CDR1 is SGHTA and CDR2 is FQGNSA. The CDR3 sequence is 14 residues long. The trim removed 9 bases at V and 2 bases at J, leaving 7 bases unmatched. CDR3 protein: CASLDRAAGNTIYF. CDR3 in DNA: TGTGCCAGTCTAGACAGGGCAGCTGGAAACACCATATATTTT.

The rearrangement joins TRBV19 to TRBJ1-5; tentative D call: TRBD1 (5 bases). Looked up from germline, CDR1 is LNHDA and CDR2 is SQIVND (reference sequence). V was trimmed by 8 bases and J by 5 bases, leaving 19 bases between them. The CDR3 totals 15 residues. The CDR3 nucleotides read TGTGCCAGTTCAAAAGGGGCAGGACGGGATCAGCCCCAGCATTTT. This gives the protein CASSKGAGRDQPQHF.

DNA of the CDR3: TGTGCCAGCAGCGTGACATCTTATAGCAATCAGCCCCAGCATTTT. Protein sequence: CASSVTSYSNQPQHF. J is TRBJ1-5 and V is TRBV6-1; D uncertain. The CDR3 contains 15 residues. Between the trimmed V and J ends, which lost 6 bases and 0 bases, there was a span of 12 bases. Germline V gene sequence: CDR1 MNHNS, CDR2 SASEGT.

The chain uses TRBV7-2 and TRBJ1-5, with D perhaps matching TRBD1 (6 bases). V lost 5 bases to trimming and J lost 1 base, with 9 bases between them. From germline, CDR1 is SGHTA and CDR2 FQGNSA. The CDR3 is 14 amino acids. The CDR3 is CASSPTGSNQPQHF. CDR3 coding DNA: TGTGCCAGCAGCCCAACAGGGAGCAATCAGCCCCAGCATTTT.

This clone came up a few times. This chain links TRBV9 with TRBJ2-5; perhaps TRBD1 as D (6 bases). The length of the CDR3 is 14 residues. Looked up from germline, CDR1 is SGDLS and CDR2 is YYNGEE. Trimming removed 1 base from V and 5 bases from J, with 12 bases in between. The CDR3: CASSVYSGDETQYF. DNA for the CDR3: TGTGCCAGCAGCGTATATTCAGGGGACGAGACCCAGTACTTC.

This sequence joins TRBV6-6 and TRBJ1-2, with a weak D call TRBD1 (6 bases). The CDR3 consists of 14 residues. CDR1 is MNHNY and CDR2 is SVGAGI in the germline V gene (reference sequence). Trimming removed 6 bases from V and 7 bases from J, with 18 bases in between. This CDR3 is CASRKQGEAGGYTF. The CDR3 DNA follows: TGTGCCAGCAGAAAACAGGGAGAGGCAGGTGGCTACACCTTC.

V and J are TRBV28 and TRBJ2-2, with TRBD2 matching over 12 bases. The CDR3 sequence is 16 residues long. Looked up from germline, CDR1 is MDHEN and CDR2 is SYDVKM. The V gene end was trimmed by 4 bases and the J gene end by 6 bases; junction bases not matched to a gene: 6. DNA for the CDR3: TGTGCCAGCAGTTCCGGAGGGACTAGCGGGTCCGGGGAGCTGTTTTTT. Its translation is CASSSGGTSGSGELFF.

V and J are TRBV7-6 and TRBJ2-5; D ambiguous. V lost 5 bases and J lost 5, with 15 bases in between. This CDR3 comprises 14 residues. The germline CDR1 and CDR2 sequences are SGHVS and FNYEAQ. CDR3 sequence (DNA): TGTGCCAGCAGCCTCGAGCTAACTATGGAGACCCAGTACTTC. Protein sequence: CASSLELTMETQYF.

This clone was detected a few times. V is TRBV28 and J is TRBJ2-5; D call uncertain. The germline gives CDR1 MDHEN, CDR2 SYDVKM. Between the trimmed V and J ends, which lost 5 bases and 3 bases, there was a span of 4 bases. The CDR3 totals 11 residues. Here the CDR3 DNA reads TGTGCCAGCAGTAACAAAGAGACCCAGTACTTC. Residues: CASSNKETQYF.

This clone was counted once. V usage is TRBV2 and J usage is TRBJ1-3, with D unresolved. Germline V lookup: CDR1 SNHLY, CDR2 FYNNEI. The CDR3 covers 14 residues. V dropped 4 bases and J dropped 0 bases, with 7 bases sitting between them. CDR3 in amino acids: CASSGTVSGNTIYF. CDR3 bases: TGTGCCAGCAGTGGAACAGTCTCTGGAAACACCATATATTTT. Drawing the rest from reference TRBV2 and TRBJ1-3, the complete variable domain is EPEVTQTPSHQVTQMGQEVILRCVPISNHLYFYWYRQILGQKVEFLVSFYNNEISEKSEIFDDQFSVERPDGSNFTLKIRSTKLEDSAMYFCASSGTVSGNTIYFGEGSWLTVV.

This chain connects TRBV5-4 to TRBJ2-3; 7 nucleotides align to TRBD2. CDR3 size: 14 residues. Germline-derived CDR1 and CDR2 are SGHNT and YYREEE (reference sequence). With 4 bases clipped from V and 0 bases from J, the junction kept 2 bases outside the gene matches. DNA for the CDR3: TGTGCCAGCAGCAACGGGGGGAGCACAGATACGCAGTATTTT. It is translated as CASSNGGSTDTQYF.

This chain uses TRBV19 with TRBJ2-1; either TRBD1 or TRBD2 may supply D (5 bases each). The CDR3 length is 16 residues. Germline V gene lookup returns CDR1 LNHDA and CDR2 SQIVND (reference sequence). V lost 5 bases and J 7 bases, leaving 21 bases between the germline ends. CDR3 amino acids: CASSVLRDDRGNEQFF. The DNA of the CDR3 is TGTGCCAGTAGTGTCCTCCGGGACGACCGCGGTAATGAGCAGTTCTTC.

The chain couples TRBV28 to TRBJ2-3, with D perhaps matching TRBD1 (6 bases). The length of the CDR3 is 15 residues. The V end was cut by 7 bases, the J end by 3 bases, with 17 bases between. CDR1 is MDHEN and CDR2 is SYDVKM in the germline V gene. The CDR3 nucleotides read TGTGCCAGCACTAAGGGGGAGATAACAACAGATACGCAGTATTTT. This encodes CASTKGEITTDTQYF.

The J gene is TRBJ2-3, the V gene TRBV29-1; 9 nucleotides agree with TRBD2. Germline V gives CDR1 SQVTM, CDR2 ANQGSEA. J lost 4 bases, V lost 3 bases, and 11 bases had no gene match. There are 16 residues in the CDR3. CDR3 sequence (DNA): TGCAGCGTTGAGACCGTAGCGGGAGAAACGGCAGATACGCAGTATTTT. It is translated as CSVETVAGETADTQYF.

The chain joins TRBV18 to TRBJ2-5; D remains unclear. CDR1 and CDR2 (germline): KGHSH, LQKENI. The CDR3 sequence is 14 residues long. V lost 0 bases and J lost 5, with 10 bases in between. CDR3 nucleotide sequence: TGTGCCAGCTCACCACCTGACGGGTGGGAGACCCAGTACTTC. It yields the protein CASSPPDGWETQYF.

The gene calls are TRBV27 and TRBJ1-3; D unclear. Trimming took 1 base from V and 7 from J, leaving 8 bases between them. This CDR3 has 13 amino acids. Germline V gives CDR1 MNHEY, CDR2 SMNVEV (reference sequence). In DNA form, the CDR3 reads TGTGCCAGCAGTTTATTATTAGGGAACACCATATATTTT. It is translated as CASSLLLGNTIYF.

This chain joins TRBV7-2 and TRBJ2-7, with TRBD1 as a possible D gene (6 bases). CDR3 length: 13 residues. The V and J ends lost 2 bases and 6 bases respectively, with 11 bases between them. CDR1 is SGHTA, CDR2 FQGNSA, per germline. The CDR3 sequence is CASSLSQGSEQYV. For the CDR3, the DNA is TGTGCCAGCAGCTTATCCCAGGGGAGCGAGCAGTACGTC.

This clone came up once. This chain links TRBV6-5 with TRBJ1-2; D gene unclear. Germline assignment: CDR1 MNHEY and CDR2 SVGAGI. This CDR3 has 15 amino acids. Trimming took off 5 bases at V and 0 bases at J, with 13 bases between the two ends. The CDR3 DNA is TGTGCCAGCAGTGCATCCGGGCCAGCTAACTATGGCTACACCTTC. It yields the protein CASSASGPANYGYTF.

The chain carries TRBV6-1 and TRBJ2-1; 7 positions agree with TRBD1. The germline V gene has CDR1 MNHNS and CDR2 SASEGT. V dropped 4 bases and J dropped 4; count of bases not matched to a gene: 13. The CDR3 has 17 amino acids. For the CDR3, the DNA is TGTGCCAGCAGTGGGCCCCTCCGGGACAGCTCGTACAATGAGCAGTTCTTC. This translates into CASSGPLRDSSYNEQFF.

This chain links TRBV7-2 with TRBJ1-1; unclear D gene. V gave up 7 bases and J gave up 0 bases, with 15 bases separating them. The CDR3 totals 15 residues. Germline lookup yields CDR1 SGHTA and CDR2 FQGNSA. CDR3 residues: CASNPTLQLNTEAFF. The CDR3 nucleotides are TGTGCCAGCAACCCTACCCTACAGCTGAACACTGAAGCTTTCTTT.

The CDR3 coding sequence is TGTGCCAGCAGCTGGGGACAGGGAACAGATACGCAGTATTTT. Translated, it gives CASSWGQGTDTQYF. The rearrangement uses TRBV5-4 and TRBJ2-3; 9 bases are a match to TRBD1. V lost 3 bases to trimming and J lost 3 bases; unmatched junction nucleotides: 2. This CDR3 contains 14 residues. Per the germline V gene, CDR1 is SGHNT and CDR2 is YYREEE (reference sequence).

This chain links TRBV30 with TRBJ2-5, with a possible D match to TRBD1 (6 bases). Germline V gene lookup returns CDR1 GTSNPN and CDR2 SVGIG (reference sequence). V shed 4 bases and J shed 2 bases, with 20 bases lying between them. The CDR3 is made up of 16 amino acids. The CDR3 nucleotides read TGTGCCTGGATCCCCCTGGGACAAATAGGACAAGAGACCCAGTACTTC. Its protein is CAWIPLGQIGQETQYF.

V is TRBV13 and J is TRBJ2-2; 14 bases are a match to TRBD2. This CDR3 spans 17 amino acids. The V and J ends lost 6 bases and 3 bases, in that order; junction bases with no gene match: 6. Germline V gene sequence: CDR1 PRHDT, CDR2 FYEKMQ (reference sequence). This CDR3 is CASSQTSGRADTGELFF. The CDR3 DNA follows: TGTGCCAGCAGTCAGACTAGCGGGAGGGCCGACACCGGGGAGCTGTTTTTT.

V gene TRBV10-1 combines with J gene TRBJ2-5; 9 nucleotides line up with TRBD2. The V gene end was trimmed by 4 bases and the J gene end by 2 bases; junction bases not matched to a gene: 2. From germline, CDR1 is WNHNN and CDR2 SYGVQD (reference sequence). This CDR3 spans 14 amino acids. CDR3 DNA: TGCGCCAGCAGTGCTACTAGCGGGCAAGAGACCCAGTACTTC. This gives the protein CASSATSGQETQYF.

There are a few counts of this clone. The CDR3 reads CASSEGTEAFF. CDR3 in DNA: TGTGCCAGCAGTGAGGGGACTGAAGCTTTCTTT. The chain is built from TRBV2 and TRBJ1-1, with D unresolved. The CDR3 runs 11 residues. Germline loops: CDR1 SNHLY, CDR2 FYNNEI. The V and J ends lost 3 bases and 5 bases respectively, with 4 bases between them.

The V gene is TRBV11-2, the J gene TRBJ2-1, with 9 bases aligning to TRBD2. J lost 7 bases, V lost 5 bases, and 3 bases had no gene match. CDR3 length equals 13 residues. The germline gives CDR1 SGHAT, CDR2 FQNNGV. CDR3 DNA sequence: TGTGCCAGCAGCCTGGGACTAGCAAATGAGCAGTTCTTC. Encoded protein: CASSLGLANEQFF.

This sequence joins TRBV5-5 and TRBJ2-5; D not resolved. The CDR3 contains 13 residues. The ends were cut back, 0 bases at V and 5 bases at J, with 8 bases in the middle. Germline assignment: CDR1 SGHKS and CDR2 YYEKEE (reference sequence). The CDR3 DNA sequence: TGTGCCAGCAGCTTGGCAGGCCCGGAGACCCAGTACTTC. Its translation: CASSLAGPETQYF.